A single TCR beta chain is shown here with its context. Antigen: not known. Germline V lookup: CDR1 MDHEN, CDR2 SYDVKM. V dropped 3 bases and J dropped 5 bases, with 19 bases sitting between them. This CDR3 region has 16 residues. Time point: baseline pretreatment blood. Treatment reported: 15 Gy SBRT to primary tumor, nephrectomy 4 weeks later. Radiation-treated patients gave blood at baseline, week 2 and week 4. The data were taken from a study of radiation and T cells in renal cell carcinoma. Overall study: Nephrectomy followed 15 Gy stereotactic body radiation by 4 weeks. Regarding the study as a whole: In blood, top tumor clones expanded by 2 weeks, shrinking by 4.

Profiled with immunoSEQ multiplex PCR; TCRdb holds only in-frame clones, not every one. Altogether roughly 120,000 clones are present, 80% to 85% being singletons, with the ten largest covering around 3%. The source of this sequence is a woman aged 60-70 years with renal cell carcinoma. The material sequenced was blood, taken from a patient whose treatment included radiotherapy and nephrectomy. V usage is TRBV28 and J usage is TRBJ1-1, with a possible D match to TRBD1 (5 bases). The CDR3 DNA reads TGTGCCAGCAGTTTTAAGGTCAGGGAGGGTGGGACTGAAGCTTTCTTT. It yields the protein CASSFKVREGGTEAFF.